This is a list of T cell receptor beta chains from one sample in a study of cytomegalovirus exposure and HLA in healthy donors. Libraries were prepared by immunoSEQ multiplex PCR; TCRdb keeps only in-frame clonotypes and omits some of them. This table has roughly 120,000 clones, 76% appearing once. Sequencing used PBMCs. The receptors stem from a man between 50 and 59 years old in good health and CMV-seronegative. Each CDR3 is given without its conserved first and last residue.

cdr3_length v_call cdr3_aa
14 TRBV11-2 ASSQLRGAGGQTQY
14 TRBV19 ASSTGMTGLNQPQH
11 TRBV2 ASTLILRQGAF
12 TRBV10-3 AISEGQNTGELF
12 TRBV15 ATSAGGDGETQY
13 TRBV4-2 ASSQDSTGDQPQH
11 TRBV2 ASSGDRGTEAF
11 TRBV6-6 ASRLTGDTEAF
13 TRBV18 ASSPGRHQGTEAF
12 TRBV2 ALMSTRSGNTIY
14 TRBV13 ASSGRVFPNYNEQF
15 TRBV5-1 ASSEGQGGRANYGYT
13 TRBV5-5 ASSSSEQGNTEAF
12 TRBV5-1 ASSLDRSLRTQY
14 TRBV5-4 ASSYWTGGLNTEAF
12 TRBV19 ASSISGGRNTIY
13 TRBV5-6 ASSKEGGGDYGYT
13 TRBV5-1 ASSALAGRQNEQF
12 TRBV29-1 SAGDFTMNTEAF
12 TRBV10-3 AISGAGSNAEAF
10 TRBV7-9 ASSLGGLEQY
12 TRBV7-2 ASSPFHPEETQY
12 TRBV7-9 ASSLVAAEAEQY
10 TRBV6-5 ASRTGNYGYT
13 TRBV4-3 ASSQDYDLGGEQY
11 TRBV19 ASQGRDRETQY
13 TRBV11-2 ASSLDGQGRETQY
12 TRBV5-1 ASQRDTTNNEQF
12 TRBV7-2 ASSSPGGGETQY
12 TRBV4-3 ASSLGTATTEAF
13 TRBV7-3 ASSLGTSGGDEQF
10 TRBV6-5 ASRAGFSEAF
13 TRBV7-2 ASSPGPGTGLRLH
13 TRBV6-1 ASSDRDREGNTIY
11 TRBV9 ASSARDRETQY
12 TRBV7-8 ASSPRDVNTEAF
10 TRBV30 AWRDRVGPIY
14 TRBV7-8 ASSLTGGLGNQPQH
13 TRBV5-4 ASNGQGGLNTEAF
13 TRBV7-9 ASSFGTGISYGYT
12 TRBV7-2 ASSYRGTNNEQF
12 TRBV7-8 ASSYSRVYNTIY
12 TRBV5-1 ASSEGARGDTQY
12 TRBV5-1 ASSHGDRSYGYT
11 TRBV29-1 SDATGERNEQF
12 TRBV10-3 AITEGGTGNTIY
12 TRBV30 AWKVAFSGNTIY
10 TRBV7-9 SSSLDRYGYT
14 TRBV7-2 ASRFRRLASTDTQY
12 TRBV7-9 ASSRPGQGHGYT
14 TRBV4-2 ASSQRLAGGTYEQY
14 TRBV4-1 ASSPLDRGRLDTQY
14 TRBV5-1 ASSLTAGSGANVLT
12 TRBV7-9 ASSRGQAHYEQY
12 TRBV12-2 ASRSDRSPETQY
14 TRBV5-4 ASSSPTGQGNTEAF
12 TRBV6-1 ASSEIRGNEKLF
12 TRBV28 ASNLGGEGQPQH
13 TRBV6-5 ASSYSGVPDNEQF